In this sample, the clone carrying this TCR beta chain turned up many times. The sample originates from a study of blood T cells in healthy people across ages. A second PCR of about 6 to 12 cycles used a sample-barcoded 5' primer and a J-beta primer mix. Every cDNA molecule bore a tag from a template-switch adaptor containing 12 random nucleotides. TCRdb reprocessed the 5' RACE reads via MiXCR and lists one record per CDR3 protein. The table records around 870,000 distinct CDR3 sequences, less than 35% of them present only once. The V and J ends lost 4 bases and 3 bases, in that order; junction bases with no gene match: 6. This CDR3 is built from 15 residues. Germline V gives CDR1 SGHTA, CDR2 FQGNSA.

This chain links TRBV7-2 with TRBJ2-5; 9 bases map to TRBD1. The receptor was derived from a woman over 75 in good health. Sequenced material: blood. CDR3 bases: TGTGCCAGCAGCTCGGGGACAGGGTATAAAGAGACCCAGTACTTC. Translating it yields CASSSGTGYKETQYF.